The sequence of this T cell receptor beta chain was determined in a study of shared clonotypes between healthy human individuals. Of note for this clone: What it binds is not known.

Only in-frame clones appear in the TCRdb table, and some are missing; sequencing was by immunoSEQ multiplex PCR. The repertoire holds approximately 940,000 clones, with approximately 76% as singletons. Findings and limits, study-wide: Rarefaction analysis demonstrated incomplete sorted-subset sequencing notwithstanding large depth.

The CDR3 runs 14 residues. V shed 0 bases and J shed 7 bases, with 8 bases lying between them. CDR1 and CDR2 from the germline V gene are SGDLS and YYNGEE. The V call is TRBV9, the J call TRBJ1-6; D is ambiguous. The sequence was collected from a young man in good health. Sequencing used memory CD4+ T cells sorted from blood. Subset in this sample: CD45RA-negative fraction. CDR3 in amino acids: CASSVADGNSPLHF. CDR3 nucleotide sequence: TGTGCCAGCAGCGTAGCTGACGGGAATTCACCCCTCCACTTT.